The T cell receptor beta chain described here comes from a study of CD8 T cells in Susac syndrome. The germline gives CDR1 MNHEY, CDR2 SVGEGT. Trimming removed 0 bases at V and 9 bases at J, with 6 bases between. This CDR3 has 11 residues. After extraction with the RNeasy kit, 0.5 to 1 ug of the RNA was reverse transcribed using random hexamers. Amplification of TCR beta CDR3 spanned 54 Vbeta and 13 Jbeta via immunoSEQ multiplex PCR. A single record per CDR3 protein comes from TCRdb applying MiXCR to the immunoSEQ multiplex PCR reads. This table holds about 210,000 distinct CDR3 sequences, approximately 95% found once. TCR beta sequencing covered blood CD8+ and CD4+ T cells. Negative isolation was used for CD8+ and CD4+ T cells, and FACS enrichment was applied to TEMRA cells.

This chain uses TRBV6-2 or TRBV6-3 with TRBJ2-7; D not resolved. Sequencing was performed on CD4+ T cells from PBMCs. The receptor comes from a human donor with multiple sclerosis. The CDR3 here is CASSYSFGQYF. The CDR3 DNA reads TGTGCCAGCAGTTACTCATTCGGGCAGTACTTC.